These T cell receptor beta chains were read from a single sample in a study of blood T cell repertoires in COVID-19. Generated by immunoSEQ multiplex PCR, the TCRdb table keeps only in-frame clones and is missing some. This sample has 70,000 to 100,000 clones, with more than 90% found just once. Sequencing input: peripheral blood. These receptors all come from a man in his 60s with acute or convalescent COVID-19. Each CDR3 is given with its conserved first and last residue. A D gene is named only where the DNA matches it firmly. For some rows the clone size is stated as once, few or many, or as a class when expanded; others skip it.

TRBD1	-	TRBV5-6	TRBJ2-7	TGTGCCAGCAGCTCTCACCAGGGACAGTCGTACGAGCAGTACTTC	CASSSHQGQSYEQYF
TRBD1	-	TRBV7-8	TRBJ1-2	TGTGCCAGCAGCTTAGTCATAGTTCCTCGAGGGACAGGGACCTATGGCTACACCTTC	CASSLVIVPRGTGTYGYTF
-	-	TRBV20-1	TRBJ2-5	TGCAGTGCTAGGACTGGGGAGACCCAGTACTTC	CSARTGETQYF
-	-	TRBV4-3	TRBJ2-1	TGCGCCAGCAGCCAAGCTTCAGTTGTCACTGAGCAGTTCTTC	CASSQASVVTEQFF
-	once	TRBV28	TRBJ2-3	TGTGCCAGCAGTTTAGTACAGGAAAGTCATACGCAGTATTTT	CASSLVQESHTQYF
-	-	TRBV19	TRBJ1-5	TGTGCCAGTAGAGTTTTGGACAGTAGCAATCAGCCCCAGCATTTT	CASRVLDSSNQPQHF
-	-	TRBV4-1	TRBJ2-7	TGCGCCAGCAGCCAAGACCCCGGACAGTCAGACTCCTACGAGCAGTACTTC	CASSQDPGQSDSYEQYF
-	-	TRBV15	TRBJ1-1	TGTGCCACTTCGAGAGACAGACCGAACACTGAAGCTTTCTTT	CATSRDRPNTEAFF
-	-	TRBV7-9	TRBJ1-5	TGTGCCAGCAGCTCAGGGGTTCAGCCCCAGCATTTT	CASSSGVQPQHF
-	-	TRBV5-6	TRBJ1-5	TGTGCCAGCAGCTTGACAGGGACGAATTCGCCCAATCAGCCCCAGCATTTT	CASSLTGTNSPNQPQHF
TRBD1	-	TRBV7-2	TRBJ2-5	TGTGCCAGCAGCCCCCCGGGACAGGGAAGAGAGACCCAGTACTTC	CASSPPGQGRETQYF
TRBD1	-	TRBV5-8	TRBJ1-1	TGTGCCAGCAGCTTGCGACAGGGGATGAACACTGAAGCTTTCTTT	CASSLRQGMNTEAFF
TRBD2	-	TRBV10-3	TRBJ2-1	TGTGCCATCAGAGAGGGACTAGCGGGAGTTATGGATGAGCAGTTCTTC	CAIREGLAGVMDEQFF
TRBD2	-	TRBV7-7	TRBJ2-1	TGTGCTAGCAGCTTAAGCGGGACCCCCCTAACCTTCAATGAGCAGTTCTTC	CASSLSGTPLTFNEQFF
TRBD2	-	TRBV10-3	TRBJ2-1	TGTGCCATCAGTACAAGGACTAGCGATCAGGATGAGCAGTTCTTC	CAISTRTSDQDEQFF
TRBD2	-	TRBV11-3	TRBJ2-2	TGTGCCAGCAGCTCCCGCAGCGGGAGTACCGGGGAGCTGTTTTTT	CASSSRSGSTGELFF
-	-	TRBV28	TRBJ2-1	TGTGCCAGCAGACGCGACAGCTCCGCCAACAATGAGCAGTTCTTC	CASRRDSSANNEQFF
-	-	TRBV6-6	TRBJ1-1	TGTGCCAGCAGCCGGGACACTGAAGCTTTCTTT	CASSRDTEAFF
TRBD1	-	TRBV18	TRBJ1-1	TGTGCCAGTTCGAGGGGGCGGGCCACTGAAGCTTTCTTT	CASSRGRATEAFF
-	-	TRBV2	TRBJ2-5	TGTGCCAGCAGTGTGGGGTCGGGGGAGACCCAGTACTTC	CASSVGSGETQYF
TRBD1	once	TRBV2	TRBJ1-5	TGTGCCAGCAGTGGGACAGGGCGCAATCAGCCCCAGCATTTT	CASSGTGRNQPQHF
-	-	TRBV11-3	TRBJ2-5	TGTGCCAGCAGCTTAGGACAGGGGAGGGAAGAGACCCAGTACTTC	CASSLGQGREETQYF
-	-	TRBV3-1/TRBV3-2	TRBJ1-2	TGTGCCAGCAGAGGGGAGGGGGTGAGTGGCTACACCTTC	CASRGEGVSGYTF
TRBD1	-	TRBV28	TRBJ1-2	TGTGCCAGCAGGGGACAGGGTCAACGGGGAGGCTACACCTTC	CASRGQGQRGGYTF
-	-	TRBV6-6	TRBJ1-1	TGTGCCAGCAGTGACCAACCGGGACTTGAAGCTTTCTTT	CASSDQPGLEAFF
-	-	TRBV7-2	TRBJ2-1	TGTGCCAGCAGCTTAGCGGGGGGCAATGAGCAGTTCTTC	CASSLAGGNEQFF
-	-	TRBV5-6	TRBJ2-5	TGTGCCAGCAATGAGCAGGGTGTGAGTGAGACCCAGTACTTC	CASNEQGVSETQYF
TRBD2	-	TRBV18	TRBJ2-1	TGTGCCAGCTCACTTCGACTAGCGGGAGGGAGAGGGAATGAGCAGTTCTTC	CASSLRLAGGRGNEQFF
-	many	TRBV27	TRBJ2-1	TGTGCCAGCAGCCTGTTTAGGGGCTCCTACAATGAGCAGTTCTTC	CASSLFRGSYNEQFF
TRBD2	-	TRBV5-1	TRBJ2-3	TGCGCCAGCAGCTTGGGGACTAGCGTCCGCACAGATACGCAGTATTTT	CASSLGTSVRTDTQYF
-	-	TRBV19	TRBJ2-3	TGTGCCACCCTAGGGGCGAGAGCAGATACGCAGTATTTT	CATLGARADTQYF
TRBD2	medium-sized	TRBV10-3	TRBJ2-7	TGTGCCATCGGGGCCGGGGGGGAGCAGTACTTC	CAIGAGGEQYF
-	-	TRBV10-2	TRBJ2-7	TGCGCCAGCGTAGGACAGATAGGTTACGAGCAGTACTTC	CASVGQIGYEQYF
-	-	TRBV7-9	TRBJ2-1	TGTGCCAGCAGCCAATCTAGGGGCTCCTACAATGAGCAGTTCTTC	CASSQSRGSYNEQFF
TRBD2	once	TRBV27	TRBJ2-2	TGTGCCAGCAGTTCCACGGGGGGTCAAAACACCGGGGAGCTGTTTTTT	CASSSTGGQNTGELFF
TRBD1	few	TRBV7-8	TRBJ2-1	TGTGCCAGCAGCCCGCCGGGACAGGGGGCGCGACTAGCGTTAAACAATGAGCAGTTCTTC	CASSPPGQGARLALNNEQFF
-	-	TRBV19	TRBJ2-1	TGTGCCAGTAGTCCGGACTACCAGGGTATCTATGAGCAGTTCTTC	CASSPDYQGIYEQFF
TRBD1	-	TRBV18	TRBJ1-5	TGTGCCAGCTCACCGGGACAGGGAAGCAATCAGCCCCAGCATTTT	CASSPGQGSNQPQHF
TRBD2	-	TRBV6-5	TRBJ2-1	TGTGCCAGCAGTTACGGGGCGGGAGGGCGCAATGAGCAGTTCTTC	CASSYGAGGRNEQFF
TRBD2	once	TRBV24-1	TRBJ2-2	TGTGCCACCAGTGATTTTTCGGGGAATAGCGGGAGGGCCGCCGGGGAGCTGTTTTTT	CATSDFSGNSGRAAGELFF
TRBD1	-	TRBV12-3/TRBV12-4	TRBJ2-7	TGTGCCAGCAGTTTGACAGGGTTCTCCGAGCAGTACTTC	CASSLTGFSEQYF
-	-	TRBV29-1	TRBJ2-3	TGCAGCGTAGAGGGGACACCAGATAGCACAGATACGCAGTATTTT	CSVEGTPDSTDTQYF
TRBD1	-	TRBV28	TRBJ2-7	TGTGCCAGCATAGCGACCGAGACAGGGGGCGAGCAGTACTTC	CASIATETGGEQYF
-	-	TRBV10-3	TRBJ2-7	TGTGCCATCAGTGAGTTTGAGACAGTCTCCTACGAGCAGTACTTC	CAISEFETVSYEQYF
-	few	TRBV3-1/TRBV3-2	TRBJ2-4	TGTGCCAGCAGCCAAGAACAGGGTTCATCAAACATTCAGTACTTC	CASSQEQGSSNIQYF
TRBD1	-	TRBV7-2	TRBJ2-7	TGTGCCAGCAGCCCGGACAGGATCACCTACGAGCAGTACTTC	CASSPDRITYEQYF
-	few	TRBV5-8	TRBJ2-1	TGTGCCAGCAGCTTTCGGCAACTCGGAGGGAATGAGCAGTTCTTC	CASSFRQLGGNEQFF